These 18 T cell receptor beta chains share one sample of origin, sequenced in a study of blood T cell repertoires in COVID-19. Clones were sequenced by immunoSEQ multiplex PCR, and TCRdb holds only the in-frame ones, with some missing. The sample records 200,000 to 250,000 clones, roughly 84% being singletons. Sequenced: peripheral blood. These receptors were collected from a woman over 75 with active or convalescent COVID-19.

The V gene is TRBV20-1, the J gene TRBJ2-7; D not certain. Germline assignment: CDR1 DFQATT and CDR2 SNEGSKA (reference sequence). The CDR3 sequence is 12 residues long. V was trimmed by 3 bases and J by 3 bases, leaving 9 bases between them. The CDR3 is CSASYLRYEQYF. Here the CDR3 DNA reads TGCAGTGCTAGTTACCTGCGCTACGAGCAGTACTTC.

This clone was found once. The V gene is TRBV4-1, the J gene TRBJ2-5, with TRBD1 identical over 8 bases. CDR3 length: 15 residues. Germline V gene sequence: CDR1 MGHRA, CDR2 YSYEKL. The V segment lost 0 bases and the J segment 3 bases; nucleotides outside the gene matches: 3. The CDR3 sequence is CASSQDVQGEETQYF. The CDR3 DNA is TGCGCCAGCAGCCAAGATGTACAGGGGGAAGAGACCCAGTACTTC.

This sequence joins TRBV18 and TRBJ2-7; TRBD1 matches at 9 bases. Germline CDR1 reads KGHSH; CDR2 reads LQKENI. V shed 4 bases, J shed 2 bases, and the junction held 3 bases outside the gene matches. The CDR3 totals 14 residues. Here the CDR3 reads CASSQTGGPYEQYF. CDR3 coding DNA: TGTGCCAGCTCACAAACAGGGGGCCCCTACGAGCAGTACTTC.

The chain links TRBV18 to TRBJ1-2; 9 nucleotides match TRBD1. CDR1 KGHSH and CDR2 LQKENI come from the germline V gene. Trimming took 6 bases from V and 2 from J; bases not matched to a gene: 4. This CDR3 has 14 amino acids. The CDR3 coding sequence is TGTGCCAGCTCGGATACAGGGGGCAACTATGGCTACACCTTC. Translating it yields CASSDTGGNYGYTF.

The chain carries TRBV10-3 and TRBJ2-1, with 8 bases that match TRBD1. Per the germline V gene, CDR1 is ENHRY and CDR2 is SYGVKD. With 10 bases clipped from V and 0 bases from J, the junction kept 2 bases outside the gene matches. The length of the CDR3 is 13 residues. CDR3 region: CATGQGSYNEQFF. In nucleotides, the CDR3 is TGTGCCACCGGACAGGGCTCCTACAATGAGCAGTTCTTC.

This chain connects TRBV6-2 or TRBV6-3 to TRBJ2-1, with 8 bases fitting TRBD1. J lost 7 bases, V lost 4 bases, and 3 bases had no gene match. CDR1 and CDR2 from the germline V gene are MNHEY and SVGEGT. The CDR3 has 13 amino acids. CDR3 sequence (DNA): TGTGCCAGCAGTTCTCAGGGGGCGAATGAGCAGTTCTTC. Translated: CASSSQGANEQFF.

The CDR3 DNA reads as TGCAGCGTCCCAGGGGGCCAGGGGAGAGGAGAGACCCAGTACTTC. Protein sequence: CSVPGGQGRGETQYF. The rearrangement joins TRBV29-1 to TRBJ2-5, with 8 bases aligning to TRBD1. The CDR3 is 15 amino acids. V lost 6 bases, J lost 4 bases, and 13 bases stayed unmatched. Germline V gives CDR1 SQVTM, CDR2 ANQGSEA. The full variable domain, rest sourced from reference TRBV29-1 and TRBJ2-5, is SAVISQKPSRDICQRGTSLTIQCQVDSQVTMMFWYRQQPGQSLTLIATANQGSEATYESGFVIDKFPISRPNLTFSTLTVSNMSPEDSSIYLCSVPGGQGRGETQYFGPGTRLLVL.

The chain has TRBV7-2 and TRBJ2-7; 9 positions match TRBD2. The CDR3 sequence is 15 residues long. Trimming at V came to 5 bases and at J to 2 bases, leaving 7 bases not matched to a gene. Germline CDR1 reads SGHTA; CDR2 reads FQGNSA. DNA of the CDR3: TGTGCCAGCAGCCTTAGCGGGGGCCCCCCCTACGAGCAGTACTTC. Protein: CASSLSGGPPYEQYF.

The chain recombines TRBV5-1 with TRBJ2-5; D perhaps matches TRBD1 (6 bases). Germline V gives CDR1 SGHRS, CDR2 YFSETQ. The germline V and J ends were trimmed by 1 base and 5 bases, with 9 bases remaining between them. The CDR3 totals 13 residues. This chain's CDR3 is CASSLWGRETQYF. The CDR3 nucleotides are TGCGCCAGCAGCTTGTGGGGGCGGGAGACCCAGTACTTC.

The chain is built from TRBV9 and TRBJ2-6, with TRBD1 identical over 11 bases. This CDR3 has 18 amino acids. The ends lost 2 bases at V and 0 bases at J; junction bases unmatched: 4. Germline V gives CDR1 SGDLS, CDR2 YYNGEE. The CDR3 sequence is CASSVWTGGHSGANVLTF. CDR3 coding DNA: TGTGCCAGCAGCGTGTGGACAGGGGGCCACTCTGGGGCCAACGTCCTGACTTTC.

Only a few counts were recorded for this clone. This rearrangement joins TRBV5-4 to TRBJ1-1, with D possibly matching TRBD1 (5 bases). This CDR3 spans 13 amino acids. The ends were cut back, 4 bases at V and 4 bases at J, with 11 bases in the middle. Germline CDR1 is SGHNT and CDR2 is YYREEE (reference sequence). As DNA, the CDR3 is TGTGCCAGCAGCCGTCAAAGGGGCACTGAAGCTTTCTTT. It yields the protein CASSRQRGTEAFF.

The chain couples TRBV7-9 to TRBJ2-7; TRBD1 matches 9 bases. CDR3 size: 13 residues. CDR1 is SEHNR and CDR2 is FQNEAQ in the germline V gene (reference sequence). V shed 1 base and J 6 bases; nucleotides not matched to a gene: 1. CDR3 loop: CASSLGTGAEQYF. CDR3 nucleotide sequence: TGTGCCAGCAGCTTAGGGACAGGGGCCGAGCAGTACTTC. The full variable domain, its missing parts supplied by reference TRBV7-9 and TRBJ2-7, is DTGVSQNPRHKITKRGQNVTFRCDPISEHNRLYWYRQTLGQGPEFLTYFQNEAQLEKSRLLSDRFSAERPKGSFSTLEIQRTEQGDSAMYLCASSLGTGAEQYFGPGTRLTVT.

V is TRBV9 and J is TRBJ2-2, with TRBD1 matching over 11 bases. V lost 1 base to trimming and J lost 6 bases; unmatched junction nucleotides: 2. Germline values: CDR1 SGDLS, CDR2 YYNGEE. The CDR3 has 15 amino acids. The CDR3 DNA reads TGTGCCAGCAGCGTACGGGACAGGGGGTCCGGGGAGCTGTTTTTT. This encodes CASSVRDRGSGELFF. Full variable domain (remainder filled in from reference TRBV9 and TRBJ2-2): DSGVTQTPKHLITATGQRVTLRCSPRSGDLSVYWYQQSLDQGLQFLIQYYNGEERAKGNILERFSAQQFPDLHSELNLSSLELGDSALYFCASSVRDRGSGELFFGEGSRLTVL.

Worth noting for this clone: At the DNA level, this CDR3 is encoded by other sequences in the same sample as well. The V and J genes are TRBV18 and TRBJ1-4, with TRBD1 matching over 8 bases. Germline V CDR1 and CDR2: KGHSH, LQKENI. This CDR3 is built from 15 residues. Trimming took 0 bases from V and 8 from J; bases not matched to a gene: 5. This CDR3 is CASSPPGQGGEKLFF. The DNA of the CDR3 is TGTGCCAGCTCACCACCCGGACAGGGTGGCGAAAAACTGTTTTTT.

In its sample, this clone was seen a few times. V gene TRBV7-2 combines with J gene TRBJ2-5; TRBD2 matches 9 bases. Germline V gene lookup returns CDR1 SGHTA and CDR2 FQGNSA. This CDR3 has 16 amino acids. The V gene end was trimmed by 3 bases and the J gene end by 0 bases; junction bases not matched to a gene: 5. The CDR3 region is CASSFQAGGNQETQYF. The CDR3, as DNA: TGTGCCAGCAGCTTCCAAGCGGGGGGCAACCAAGAGACCCAGTACTTC. Combining the CDR3 with reference TRBV7-2 and TRBJ2-5 gives the whole variable domain GAGVSQSPSNKVTEKGKDVELRCDPISGHTALYWYRQSLGQGLEFLIYFQGNSAPDKSGLPSDRFSAERTGGSVSTLTIQRTQQEDSAVYLCASSFQAGGNQETQYFGPGTRLLVL.

The chain is built from TRBV2 and TRBJ1-4; D is ambiguous. The V end lost 6 bases, the J end lost 0 bases, and 8 bases lay between the germline ends. This CDR3 region has 14 residues. The germline gives CDR1 SNHLY, CDR2 FYNNEI. The CDR3 DNA reads as TGTGCCAGCAGACGGCAGGCAACTAATGAAAAACTGTTTTTT. This sequence encodes CASRRQATNEKLFF.

This sequence joins TRBV12-5 and TRBJ1-2; 8 nucleotides agree with TRBD1. CDR1 and CDR2 (germline): LGHNT, FRNRAP. The CDR3 runs to 15 residues. Losses at the gene ends were 4 bases for V and 6 bases for J; bases not matched to a gene: 10. The CDR3 here is CASGSGDRRRDGYTF. CDR3 in DNA: TGTGCTAGTGGTTCGGGGGACAGGAGAAGGGATGGCTACACCTTC.

This clone was picked up one time. The CDR3 spells CASSLGYRGSNFNQPQHF. For the CDR3, the DNA is TGTGCCAGCAGTTTAGGGTACAGGGGGTCGAATTTCAATCAGCCCCAGCATTTT. The chain uses TRBV28 and TRBJ1-5, with 8 nucleotides matching TRBD1. Germline values: CDR1 MDHEN, CDR2 SYDVKM. The V segment lost 2 bases and the J segment 3 bases; nucleotides outside the gene matches: 12. CDR3 length: 18 amino acids.